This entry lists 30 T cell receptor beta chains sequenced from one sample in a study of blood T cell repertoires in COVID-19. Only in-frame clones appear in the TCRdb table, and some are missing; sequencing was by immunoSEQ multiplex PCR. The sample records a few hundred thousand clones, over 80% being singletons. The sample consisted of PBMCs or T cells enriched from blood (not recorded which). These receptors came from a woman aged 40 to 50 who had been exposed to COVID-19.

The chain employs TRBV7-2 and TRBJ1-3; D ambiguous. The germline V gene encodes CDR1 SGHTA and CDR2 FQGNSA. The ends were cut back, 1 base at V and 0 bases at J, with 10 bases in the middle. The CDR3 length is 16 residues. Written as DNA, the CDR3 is TGTGCCAGCAGCTTAGGAGGCGTACTCTCTGGAAACACCATATATTTT. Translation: CASSLGGVLSGNTIYF.

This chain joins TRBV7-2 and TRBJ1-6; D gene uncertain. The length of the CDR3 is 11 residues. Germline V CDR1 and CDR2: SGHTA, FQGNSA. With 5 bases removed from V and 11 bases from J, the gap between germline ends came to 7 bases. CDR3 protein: CASSPVAPLHF. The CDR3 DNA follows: TGTGCCAGCAGCCCCGTAGCACCCCTCCACTTT.

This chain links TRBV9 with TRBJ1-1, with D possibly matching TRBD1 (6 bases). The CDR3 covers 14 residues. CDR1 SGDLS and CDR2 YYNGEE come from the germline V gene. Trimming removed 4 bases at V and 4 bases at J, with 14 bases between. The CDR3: CASSPSLGGTEAFF. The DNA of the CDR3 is TGTGCCAGCAGCCCGTCTCTAGGGGGCACTGAAGCTTTCTTT.

This CDR3 is CASSSGGFQETQYF. CDR3 DNA sequence: TGTGCCAGCAGCTCGGGGGGGTTCCAAGAGACCCAGTACTTC. J is TRBJ2-5 and V is TRBV6-5; TRBD2 aligns across 8 bases. The ends lost 6 bases at V and 1 base at J; junction bases unmatched: 4. From germline, CDR1 is MNHEY and CDR2 SVGAGI. The length of the CDR3 is 14 residues.

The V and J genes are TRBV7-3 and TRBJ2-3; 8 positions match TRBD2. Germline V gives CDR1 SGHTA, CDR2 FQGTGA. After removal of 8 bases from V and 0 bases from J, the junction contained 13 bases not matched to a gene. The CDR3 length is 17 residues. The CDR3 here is CASAREGGGISTDTQYF. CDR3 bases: TGTGCCAGCGCGAGGGAGGGCGGGGGGATTAGCACAGATACGCAGTATTTT.

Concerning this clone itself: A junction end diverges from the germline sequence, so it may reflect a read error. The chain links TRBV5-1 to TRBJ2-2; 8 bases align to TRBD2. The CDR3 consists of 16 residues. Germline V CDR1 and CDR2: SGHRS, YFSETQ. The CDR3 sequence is CASSLVDSGENRGAVF. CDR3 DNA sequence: TGCGCCAGCAGCCTCGTAGATAGCGGGGAGAACCGGGGAGCTGTTTTT.

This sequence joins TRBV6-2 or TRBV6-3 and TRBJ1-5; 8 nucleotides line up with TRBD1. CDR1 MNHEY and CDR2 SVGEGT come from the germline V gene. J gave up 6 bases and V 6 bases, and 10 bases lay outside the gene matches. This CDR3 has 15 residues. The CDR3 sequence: CASSRTGRRTQPQHF. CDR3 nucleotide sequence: TGTGCCAGCAGCCGGACAGGGCGACGGACTCAGCCCCAGCATTTT.

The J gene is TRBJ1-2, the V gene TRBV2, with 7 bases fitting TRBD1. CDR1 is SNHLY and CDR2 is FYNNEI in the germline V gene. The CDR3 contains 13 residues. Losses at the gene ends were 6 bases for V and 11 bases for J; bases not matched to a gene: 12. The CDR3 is CASRMQDRVQYTF. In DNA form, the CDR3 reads TGTGCCAGCAGGATGCAAGACAGGGTACAGTACACCTTC. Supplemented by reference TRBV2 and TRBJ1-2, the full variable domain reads EPEVTQTPSHQVTQMGQEVILRCVPISNHLYFYWYRQILGQKVEFLVSFYNNEISEKSEIFDDQFSVERPDGSNFTLKIRSTKLEDSAMYFCASRMQDRVQYTFGSGTRLTVV.

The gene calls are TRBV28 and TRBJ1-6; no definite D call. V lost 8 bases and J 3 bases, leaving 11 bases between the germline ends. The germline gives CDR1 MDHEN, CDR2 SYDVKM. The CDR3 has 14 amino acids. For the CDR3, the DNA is TGTGCCAGCCTGCATGGGCTCTATAATTCACCCCTCCACTTT. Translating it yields CASLHGLYNSPLHF.

In DNA form, the CDR3 reads TGTGCCAGCAGCCTGGGGCTGCTCAATGAGCAGTTCTTC. This sequence encodes CASSLGLLNEQFF. The chain uses TRBV7-2 and TRBJ2-1; TRBD1 is a possible D gene (5 bases). Trimming pared 5 bases from V and 6 bases from J, leaving 11 bases between. This CDR3 spans 13 amino acids. Per germline, CDR1 SGHTA and CDR2 FQGNSA.

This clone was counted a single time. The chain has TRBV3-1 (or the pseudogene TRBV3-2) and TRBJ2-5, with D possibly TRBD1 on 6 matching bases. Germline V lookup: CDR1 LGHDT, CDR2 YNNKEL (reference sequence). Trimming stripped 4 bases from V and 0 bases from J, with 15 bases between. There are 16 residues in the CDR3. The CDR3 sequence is CASSPPGVRNQETQYF. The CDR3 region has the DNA TGTGCCAGCAGCCCACCAGGGGTACGGAACCAAGAGACCCAGTACTTC.

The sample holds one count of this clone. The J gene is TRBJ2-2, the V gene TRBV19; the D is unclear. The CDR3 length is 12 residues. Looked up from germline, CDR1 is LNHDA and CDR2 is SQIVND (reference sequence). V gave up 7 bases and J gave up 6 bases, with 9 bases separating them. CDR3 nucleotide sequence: TGTGCCAGTAATAGATATTCCGGGGAGCTGTTTTTT. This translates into CASNRYSGELFF.

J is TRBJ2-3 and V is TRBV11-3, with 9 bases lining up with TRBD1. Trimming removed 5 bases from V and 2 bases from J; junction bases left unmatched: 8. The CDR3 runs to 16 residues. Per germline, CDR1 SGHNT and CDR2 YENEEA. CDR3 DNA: TGTGCCAGCAGCGGGAGGACAGGGGACCTCACAGATACGCAGTATTTT. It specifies CASSGRTGDLTDTQYF.

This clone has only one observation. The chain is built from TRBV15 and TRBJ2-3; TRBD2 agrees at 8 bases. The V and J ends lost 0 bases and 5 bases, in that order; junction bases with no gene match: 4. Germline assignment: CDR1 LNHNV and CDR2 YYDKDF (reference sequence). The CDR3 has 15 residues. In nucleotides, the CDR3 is TGTGCCACCAGCAGAGAGCCGGGGGGGCAAGATACGCAGTATTTT. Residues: CATSREPGGQDTQYF.

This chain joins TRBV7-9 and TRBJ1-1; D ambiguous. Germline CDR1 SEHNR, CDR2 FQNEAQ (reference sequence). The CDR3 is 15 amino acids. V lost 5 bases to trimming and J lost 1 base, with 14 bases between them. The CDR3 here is CASSNGRGRNTEAFF. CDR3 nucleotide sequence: TGTGCCAGCAGCAACGGGAGAGGGAGGAACACTGAAGCTTTCTTT.

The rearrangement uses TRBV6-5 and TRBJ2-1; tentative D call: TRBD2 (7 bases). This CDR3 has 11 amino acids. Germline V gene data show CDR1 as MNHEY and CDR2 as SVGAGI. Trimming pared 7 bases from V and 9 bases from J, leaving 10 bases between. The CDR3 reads CASTGGIEQFF. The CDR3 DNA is TGTGCCAGCACGGGGGGCATTGAGCAGTTCTTC.

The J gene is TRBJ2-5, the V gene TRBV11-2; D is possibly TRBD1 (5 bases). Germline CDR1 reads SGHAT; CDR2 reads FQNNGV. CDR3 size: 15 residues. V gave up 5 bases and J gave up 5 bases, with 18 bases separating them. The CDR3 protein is CASSPELGRKETQYF. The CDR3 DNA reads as TGTGCCAGCAGCCCGGAGCTGGGGCGGAAGGAGACCCAGTACTTC.

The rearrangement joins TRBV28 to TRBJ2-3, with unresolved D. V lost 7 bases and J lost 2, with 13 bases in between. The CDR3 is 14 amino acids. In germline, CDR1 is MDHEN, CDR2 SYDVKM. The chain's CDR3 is CASNSLPSTDTQYF. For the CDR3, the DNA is TGTGCCAGCAACTCGTTGCCCTCCACAGATACGCAGTATTTT.

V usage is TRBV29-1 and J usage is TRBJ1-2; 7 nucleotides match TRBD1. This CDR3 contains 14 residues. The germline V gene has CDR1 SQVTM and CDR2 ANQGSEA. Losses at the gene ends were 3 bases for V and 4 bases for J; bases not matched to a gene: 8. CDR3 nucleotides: TGCAGCGTTGATGTCCGGGACAGCTTCTATGGCTACACCTTC. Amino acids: CSVDVRDSFYGYTF.

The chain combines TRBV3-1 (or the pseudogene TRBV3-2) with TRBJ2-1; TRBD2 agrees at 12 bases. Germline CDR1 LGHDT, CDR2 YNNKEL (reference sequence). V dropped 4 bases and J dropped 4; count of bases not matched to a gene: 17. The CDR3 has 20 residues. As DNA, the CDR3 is TGTGCCAGCAGCCTCTCTCGTCTAGCGGGAGGGCCTCCCACGTACAATGAGCAGTTCTTC. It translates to CASSLSRLAGGPPTYNEQFF.

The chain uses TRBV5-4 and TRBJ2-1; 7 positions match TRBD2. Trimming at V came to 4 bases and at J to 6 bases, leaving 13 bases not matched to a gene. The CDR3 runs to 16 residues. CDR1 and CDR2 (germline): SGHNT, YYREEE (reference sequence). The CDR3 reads CASSREAAAPGNEQFF. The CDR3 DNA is TGTGCCAGCAGCCGGGAGGCTGCTGCACCAGGCAATGAGCAGTTCTTC.

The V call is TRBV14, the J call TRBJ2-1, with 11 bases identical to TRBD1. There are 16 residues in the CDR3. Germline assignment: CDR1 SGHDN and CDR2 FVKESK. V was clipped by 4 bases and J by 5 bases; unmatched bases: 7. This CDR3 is CASSPRTGGYDNEQFF. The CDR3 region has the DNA TGTGCCAGCAGCCCTCGGACAGGGGGCTATGACAATGAGCAGTTCTTC.

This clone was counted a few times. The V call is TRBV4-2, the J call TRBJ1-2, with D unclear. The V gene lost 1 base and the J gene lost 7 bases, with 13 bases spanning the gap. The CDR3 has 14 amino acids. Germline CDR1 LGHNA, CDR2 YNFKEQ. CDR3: CASSQVSEIRGYTF. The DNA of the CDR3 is TGTGCCAGCAGCCAAGTCTCCGAGATTCGTGGCTACACCTTC.

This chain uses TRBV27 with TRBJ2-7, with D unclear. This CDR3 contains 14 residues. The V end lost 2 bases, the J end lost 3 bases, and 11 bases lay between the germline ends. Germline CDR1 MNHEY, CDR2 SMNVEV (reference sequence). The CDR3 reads CASSLKIGGYEQYF. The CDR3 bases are TGTGCCAGCAGTTTAAAAATTGGCGGCTACGAGCAGTACTTC.

The CDR3: CASSFQGGNQPQHF. Written as DNA, the CDR3 is TGTGCCAGCAGCTTCCAGGGCGGCAATCAGCCCCAGCATTTT. V usage is TRBV11-2 and J usage is TRBJ1-5, with D possibly being TRBD1 (5 bases). This CDR3 comprises 14 residues. Germline CDR1 is SGHAT and CDR2 is FQNNGV. Trimming removed 3 bases at V and 2 bases at J, with 8 bases between.

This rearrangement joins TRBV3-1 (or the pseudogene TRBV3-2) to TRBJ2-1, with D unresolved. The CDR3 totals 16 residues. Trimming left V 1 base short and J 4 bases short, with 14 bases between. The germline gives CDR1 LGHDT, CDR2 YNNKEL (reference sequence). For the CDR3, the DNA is TGTGCCAGCAGCCAAGGCCCCCCCAAAGCATACAATGAGCAGTTCTTC. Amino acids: CASSQGPPKAYNEQFF.

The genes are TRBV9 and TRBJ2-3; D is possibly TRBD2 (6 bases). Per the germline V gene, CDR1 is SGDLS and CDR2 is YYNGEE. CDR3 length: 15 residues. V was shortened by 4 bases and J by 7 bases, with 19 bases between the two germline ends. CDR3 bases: TGTGCCAGCAGCATTAGCGGTATCTCATCACATACGCAGTATTTT. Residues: CASSISGISSHTQYF.

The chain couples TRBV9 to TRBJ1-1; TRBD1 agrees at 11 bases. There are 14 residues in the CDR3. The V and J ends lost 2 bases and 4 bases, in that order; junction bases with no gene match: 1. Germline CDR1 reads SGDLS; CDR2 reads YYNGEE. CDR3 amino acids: CASSVGTGGTEAFF. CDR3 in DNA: TGTGCCAGCAGCGTCGGGACAGGGGGCACTGAAGCTTTCTTT.

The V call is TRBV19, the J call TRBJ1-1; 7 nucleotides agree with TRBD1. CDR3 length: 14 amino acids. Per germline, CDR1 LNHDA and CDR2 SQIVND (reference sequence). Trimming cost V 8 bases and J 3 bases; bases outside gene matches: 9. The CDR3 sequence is CASLTGSGYTEAFF. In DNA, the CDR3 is TGTGCCAGTTTGACAGGGAGTGGGTACACTGAAGCTTTCTTT.

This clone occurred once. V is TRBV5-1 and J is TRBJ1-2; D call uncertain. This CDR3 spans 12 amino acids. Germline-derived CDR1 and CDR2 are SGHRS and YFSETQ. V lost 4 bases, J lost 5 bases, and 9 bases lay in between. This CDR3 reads CASSGTQYGYTF. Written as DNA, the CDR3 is TGCGCCAGCAGCGGCACGCAATATGGCTACACCTTC.